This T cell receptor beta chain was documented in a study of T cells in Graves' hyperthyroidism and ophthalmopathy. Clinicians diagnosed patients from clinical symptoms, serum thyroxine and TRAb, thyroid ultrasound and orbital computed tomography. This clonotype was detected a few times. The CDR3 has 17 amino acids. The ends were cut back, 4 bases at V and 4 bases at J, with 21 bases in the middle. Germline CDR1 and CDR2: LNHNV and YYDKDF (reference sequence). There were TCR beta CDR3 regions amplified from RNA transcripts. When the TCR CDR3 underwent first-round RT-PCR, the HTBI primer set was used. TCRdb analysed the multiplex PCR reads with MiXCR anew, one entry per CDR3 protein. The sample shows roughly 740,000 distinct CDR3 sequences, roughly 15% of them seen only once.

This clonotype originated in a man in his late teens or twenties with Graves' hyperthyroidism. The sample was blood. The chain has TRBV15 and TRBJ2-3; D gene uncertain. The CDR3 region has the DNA TGTGCCACCAGCATCGGGCTCCATCCGACGTCCCCAGATACGCAGTATTTT. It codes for CATSIGLHPTSPDTQYF.